A single sample is the source of the 14 T cell receptor beta chains below, sequenced in a study of blood T cells in healthy people across ages (dated by TCRdb to the mid-2010s). The method was 5' RACE. The data were produced on an Illumina HiSeq 2500. The second PCR ran for roughly 7 to 11 cycles and used a J-beta primer mix along with a sample-barcoded 5' primer. TCRdb reworked the public reads: Q25 trimming with fastp, MiXCR clone assembly, productive beta chains retained. A single entry per CDR3 protein holds the most common genes and DNA from its merged rows. Counted in this sample were 980,000 or so distinct CDR3 sequences; 40% to 60% of them appeared once. Of the sample, 13% is held by the ten largest clones. Sequencing input: blood. These receptors came from a man under 40 in good health.

About this clonotype itself: This may come from a read error, since a much larger clone is one base off. This sequence joins TRBV20-1 and TRBJ2-1; 8 positions match TRBD1. This CDR3 has 15 amino acids. V was pared by 3 bases and J by 13 bases, with 17 bases of the junction left unmatched. CDR1 and CDR2 from the germline V gene are DFQATT and SNEGSKA (reference sequence). Written as DNA, the CDR3 is TGCAGTGCTAGGGGCGGACAGGGAGTCTCTAAGACCCAGTTCTTC. Translating gives CSARGGQGVSKTQFF.

The chain is built from TRBV30 and TRBJ2-5, with a weak D call TRBD2 (5 bases). The CDR3 loop spans 11 amino acids. Trimming stripped 0 bases from V and 11 bases from J, with 10 bases between. From germline, CDR1 is GTSNPN and CDR2 SVGIG (reference sequence). In DNA, the CDR3 is TGTGCCTGGAGTGTAAAGGGAGAGCAGTACTTC. Protein product: CAWSVKGEQYF. The whole variable domain, remainder taken from reference TRBV30 and TRBJ2-5, is SQTIHQWPATLVQPVGSPLSLECTVEGTSNPNLYWYRQAAGRGLQLLFYSVGIGQISSEVPQNLSASRPQDRQFILSSKKLLLSDSGFYLCAWSVKGEQYFGPGTRLLVL.

This chain connects TRBV30 to TRBJ2-4; D unclear. CDR1 and CDR2 (germline): GTSNPN, SVGIG (reference sequence). Trimming removed 4 bases from V and 5 bases from J, with 9 bases in between. The CDR3 sequence is 12 residues long. The CDR3 nucleotides read TGTGCCTGGACTGAAATGGAAAACATTCAGTACTTC. Translating gives CAWTEMENIQYF.

This chain uses TRBV6-5 with TRBJ1-2, with TRBD1 matching 9 bases. The length of the CDR3 is 14 residues. The germline V gene encodes CDR1 MNHEY and CDR2 SVGAGI. J was trimmed by 5 bases and V by 7 bases; bases with no gene match: 8. Here the CDR3 reads CASTNTGGRYGYTF. The CDR3 DNA follows: TGTGCCAGCACAAACACAGGGGGCCGATATGGCTACACCTTC.

The chain is built from TRBV7-2 and TRBJ2-3; possible D gene TRBD1, 5 bases. V lost 1 base and J lost 0, with 14 bases in between. The CDR3 totals 17 residues. CDR1 is SGHTA, CDR2 FQGNSA, per germline. CDR3 nucleotide sequence: TGTGCCAGCAGCTTAGGGGTACAGGTCGCTAGCACAGATACGCAGTATTTT. It yields the protein CASSLGVQVASTDTQYF. The full variable domain, in which reference TRBV7-2 and TRBJ2-3 provide the parts outside the CDR3, is GAGVSQSPSNKVTEKGKDVELRCDPISGHTALYWYRQSLGQGLEFLIYFQGNSAPDKSGLPSDRFSAERTGGSVSTLTIQRTQQEDSAVYLCASSLGVQVASTDTQYFGPGTRLTVL.

V is TRBV4-1 and J is TRBJ2-5, with D perhaps being TRBD1 or TRBD2 (7 bases each). The germline CDR1 and CDR2 sequences are MGHRA and YSYEKL. Trimming left V 4 bases short and J 4 bases short, with 19 bases between. The CDR3 runs to 16 residues. The CDR3: CASSLTPGGAGETQYF. The DNA of the CDR3 is TGCGCCAGCAGCCTGACCCCAGGGGGGGCTGGAGAGACCCAGTACTTC.

In this sample, this clonotype turned up a few times. The chain carries TRBV29-1 and TRBJ1-2, with unresolved D. CDR3 length equals 11 residues. Germline CDR1 is SQVTM and CDR2 is ANQGSEA. Trimming pared 5 bases from V and 8 bases from J, leaving 12 bases between. As DNA, the CDR3 is TGCAGCGTTTCCCTAATTCAGGGCTACACCTTC. This codes for CSVSLIQGYTF.

This rearrangement joins TRBV27 to TRBJ2-5; TRBD2 matches at 10 bases. The DNA end favors TRBJ2-1, so the J call may be wrong. From germline, CDR1 is MNHEY and CDR2 SMNVEV (reference sequence). The CDR3 is 14 amino acids. The CDR3 sequence is CASRSLAGQETQFF. CDR3 coding DNA: TGTGCCAGCAGGTCACTAGCGGGGCAAGAGACCCAGTTCTTC.

About this clonotype itself: A read error may explain this, as a much larger clone is one base away. This chain links TRBV28 with TRBJ1-4, with 7 bases that match TRBD1. Germline loops: CDR1 MDHEN, CDR2 SYDVKM. This CDR3 has 14 residues. The CDR3 protein is CTSHGTATNEKLFF. CDR3 bases: TGTACCAGTCACGGGACAGCCACTAATGAAAAACTGTTTTTT.

Regarding this clonotype: A read error may explain this, as a much larger clone is one base away. The V and J genes are TRBV29-1 and TRBJ1-2; D possibly corresponds to TRBD1 (5 bases). This CDR3 spans 10 amino acids. V was trimmed by 5 bases and J by 8 bases, leaving 9 bases between them. The V gene's germline CDR1 is SQVTM and CDR2 ANQGSEA. The CDR3 bases are TGCAGCGTTAGCGACAGCGGCTACACCTTC. It is translated as CSVSDSGYTF.

V and J are TRBV4-3 and TRBJ2-1; 7 nucleotides align to TRBD2. Trimming took 1 base from V and 4 from J; bases not matched to a gene: 10. Germline-derived CDR1 and CDR2 are LGHNA and YSLEER. This CDR3 spans 17 amino acids. The CDR3 reads CASSQVSGRLGYNEQFF. In DNA form, the CDR3 reads TGCGCCAGCAGCCAAGTTAGCGGGCGCCTGGGGTACAATGAGCAGTTCTTC.

This sequence joins TRBV7-2 and TRBJ2-1; 9 nucleotides agree with TRBD1. Per the germline V gene, CDR1 is SGHTA and CDR2 is FQGNSA. After removal of 7 bases from V and 5 bases from J, the junction contained 6 bases not matched to a gene. The CDR3 length is 14 residues. This CDR3 reads CASTGTGTDNEQFF. The CDR3 DNA reads TGTGCCAGCACCGGGACAGGGACGGACAATGAGCAGTTCTTC.

This clonotype turned up a few times. The chain uses TRBV11-1 and TRBJ2-6; D gene uncertain. This CDR3 contains 16 residues. From germline, CDR1 is SGHAT and CDR2 FQDESV (reference sequence). With 5 bases removed from V and 3 bases from J, the gap between germline ends came to 14 bases. The CDR3: CASSEQVSGGANVLTF. The CDR3 nucleotides are TGTGCCAGCAGCGAACAAGTGTCTGGTGGGGCCAACGTCCTGACTTTC.

This clonotype has ten or more counts. This chain uses TRBV3-1 with TRBJ2-5, with 11 bases lining up with TRBD2. In germline, CDR1 is LGHDT, CDR2 YNNKEL (reference sequence). The V segment lost 5 bases and the J segment 6 bases; nucleotides outside the gene matches: 11. The CDR3 covers 16 residues. The CDR3 loop is CASSLLSGGAGKTQYF. The CDR3 region has the DNA TGTGCCAGCAGCTTACTTAGCGGGGGGGCTGGAAAGACCCAGTACTTC.